The rows below give T cell receptor beta chains drawn from one sample of a study of T cell responses to AZD1222 COVID-19 vaccine. This table comes from immunoSEQ multiplex PCR, and its TCRdb copy is limited to in-frame clones, with some not included. The table shows 100,000 to 110,000 clones, with roughly nine tenths occurring only once. The source was peripheral blood, collected on day 0 of AZD1222 vaccination. The receptor source for this set is an adult in good health. CDR3s include the opening cysteine and the closing phenylalanine or tryptophan. Some rows have no size entry. The others give once, few or many, or a class for an expanded clone.

v_gene,j_gene,abundance,CDR3aa
TRBV4-1,TRBJ1-1,-,CASSPGGHLDWEAFF
TRBV5-6,TRBJ1-4,-,CASSSTDNEKLFF
TRBV27,TRBJ1-6,few,CASSSRDSLNSPLHF
TRBV10-3,TRBJ2-7,once,CAVFSGSSYEQYF
TRBV28,TRBJ1-1,-,CASSPLGQGVTEAFF
TRBV19,TRBJ1-1,-,CASRGEQGNTEAFF
TRBV7-9,TRBJ1-6,-,CASSSTGGSVIRSPLHF
TRBV5-4,TRBJ1-1,-,CASSLEGTGTEAFF
TRBV19,TRBJ2-7,-,CASSTGGGISYEQYF
TRBV28,TRBJ1-1,once,CASRSGQVGTEAFF
TRBV6-5,TRBJ2-1,-,CASSYVSGSNEQFF
TRBV7-2,TRBJ2-7,-,CASSWGLAGVEEQYF
TRBV28,TRBJ1-2,-,CASSSTGAGYYGYTF
TRBV4-2,TRBJ2-3,-,CASSQEGRRAGQSTDTQYF
TRBV7-9,TRBJ1-1,-,CASSPPGDKNTEAFF
TRBV4-1,TRBJ1-1,-,CASSQPGRQNTEAFF
TRBV25-1,TRBJ1-5,-,CASSQLCQPQHF
TRBV18,TRBJ2-7,-,CASSPQNRDEQYF
TRBV11-2,TRBJ1-6,few,CASSPPGDSPLHF
TRBV27,TRBJ1-1,once,CASSITTGGTEAFF
TRBV4-1,TRBJ1-1,-,CASSQGVQTNTEAFF
TRBV5-1,TRBJ1-1,-,CASSLGGTGNTEAFF
TRBV7-9,TRBJ2-7,few,CASSASYEQYF
TRBV5-1,TRBJ1-1,-,CASSPDGQVNTEAFF
TRBV6-1,TRBJ2-1,-,CASSYGHLNNEQFF
TRBV5-1,TRBJ1-1,-,CASASGFQGRNTEAFF
TRBV7-2,TRBJ2-3,-,CASSFQRPTDTQYF
TRBV6-2/TRBV6-3,TRBJ2-5,-,CASRPRTSGQETQYF
TRBV24-1,TRBJ2-3,-,CATSDPGTGGHPDTQYF
TRBV19,TRBJ2-6,-,CASRLSGANVLTF
TRBV7-2,TRBJ2-7,-,CASSLGILYEQYF
TRBV4-3,TRBJ2-1,-,CASSQAYGTSGNEQFF
TRBV7-3,TRBJ2-2,-,CASSLYPPAGELFF
TRBV4-1,TRBJ1-5,-,CASSQAAGGNQPQHF
TRBV27,TRBJ2-7,-,CASSPFGTYEQYF
TRBV7-9,TRBJ2-7,-,CASSLGASPSYEQYF
TRBV2,TRBJ1-5,-,CASSVGNRNQPQHF
TRBV7-7,TRBJ2-5,-,CASSSAAGDSGDWETQYF
TRBV4-1,TRBJ1-3,-,CASSQATPGDGNTIYF
TRBV30,TRBJ2-7,-,CAWSAAYEQYF
TRBV3-1/TRBV3-2,TRBJ1-4,-,CASSRQTTNEKLFF
TRBV29-1,TRBJ2-3,once,CSVESGSTDTQYF
TRBV5-8,TRBJ1-3,-,CASSPGQGDSGNTIYF
TRBV9,TRBJ2-1,-,CASSVGGSSSYNEQFF
TRBV11-3,TRBJ2-1,-,CASSSRGYGEQFF
TRBV7-2,TRBJ1-2,-,CASSPWDRVNYGYTF
TRBV9,TRBJ1-1,-,CASSGGGAEAFF
TRBV4-2,TRBJ2-7,-,CASSQDPGPLDEQYF
TRBV5-1,TRBJ2-7,once,CASNAIAGGGEQYF
TRBV3-1/TRBV3-2,TRBJ2-1,once,CASSPPGEALYNEQFF
TRBV5-5,TRBJ1-5,-,CASSLVAGLSNQPQHF